This T cell receptor (beta chain) comes out of a study of T cells expressing NK-cell markers. Study in general: Seven HCMV-seropositive donors and one seronegative donor made up the eight sequenced donors. General study results and limits: These clonotypes additionally ranked first within the CD3+CD56-NKG2C+ fraction of several donors.

What made the TCR beta cDNA was 5'RACE template switching with UMIs. TCRdb reprocessed the 5' RACE reads and reports one entry per CDR3 protein, with no DNA. The sample holds almost 450,000 distinct CDR3 sequences. Concerning this clonotype itself: Its antigen remains unknown.

Per germline, CDR1 SQVTM and CDR2 ANQGSEA. The CDR3 covers 16 residues. The sample taken for sequencing was blood T cells: a sorted CD56 or NKG2C T cell subset, CD4+ or CD8+ T cells, or bulk PBMC T cells (not recorded which). The sequence derives from a woman between 18 and 70 years old in good health. The V call is TRBV29-1, the J call TRBJ2-2. The CDR3 sequence: CSVASWAGSYTGELFF.